This is a list of T cell receptor beta chains from one sample in a study of T cells after yellow fever vaccination. Each CDR3 protein gets one entry after TCRdb re-called the 5' RACE reads with MiXCR. The top ten hold roughly 3.4% of the sample, which has 250,000 to 300,000 distinct CDR3 sequences, roughly 5.2% seen once. Sequenced here: CD4+ T cells sorted from PBMCs, sampled on the day of the yellow fever booster vaccination. The receptors here all came from a man aged 18 to 35 who received the YFV17D yellow fever vaccine. CDR3s include the opening cysteine and the closing phenylalanine or tryptophan. A D gene is named only where the DNA matches it firmly. The size field is filled for only some rows; it gives once, few, many or a size class.

. TRBJ2-1 TRBV14 few CASSRRDEQFF TGTGCCAGCAGCCGTAGGGATGAGCAGTTCTTC
TRBD2 TRBJ2-1 TRBV5-1 . CASRPGLADEQFF TGCGCCAGCAGACCGGGACTAGCGGATGAGCAGTTCTTC
. TRBJ1-6 TRBV7-2 . CASSQRGESWASPLHF TGTGCCAGCAGCCAGAGGGGGGAATCCTGGGCTTCACCCCTCCACTTT
TRBD1 TRBJ2-5 TRBV9 . CASSVAGTGGTYYQETQYF TGTGCCAGCAGCGTAGCCGGGACAGGGGGCACATATTACCAAGAGACCCAGTACTTC
. TRBJ1-2 TRBV7-6 many CASSLALTGYGYTF TGTGCCAGCAGCTTAGCGCTAACAGGCTATGGCTACACCTTC
. TRBJ2-3 TRBV4-1 many CASSQVTRGREGGTQYF TGCGCCAGCAGCCAAGTCACCCGGGGCAGGGAAGGAGGTACGCAGTATTTT
TRBD2 TRBJ2-1 TRBV5-1 . CASRPGLAGGNEQFF TGCGCCAGCAGACCGGGACTAGCGGGGGGGAATGAGCAGTTCTTC
TRBD1 TRBJ2-2 TRBV10-3 . CAISGAGGTSDTGELFF TGTGCCATCAGTGGGGCAGGGGGAACATCGGACACCGGGGAGCTGTTTTTT
. TRBJ1-4 TRBV2 . CASSELGAGEVFF TGTGCCAGCAGTGAGTTGGGCGCCGGTGAGGTGTTTTTT
TRBD1 TRBJ2-3 TRBV9 many CASSVTGGKDTQYF TGTGCCAGCAGCGTGACAGGGGGCAAAGATACGCAGTATTTT
. TRBJ2-5 TRBV5-6 few CASSLGSPGTWHF TGTGCCAGCAGCTTGGGATCGCCGGGGACATGGCACTTC
. TRBJ2-3 TRBV7-9 many CASSSGRTRTDTQYF TGTGCCAGCAGCTCCGGCCGGACCAGAACAGATACGCAGTATTTT
TRBD2 TRBJ2-5 TRBV9 . CASSASSGGIQETQYF TGTGCCAGCAGCGCCTCTAGCGGGGGCATCCAAGAGACCCAGTACTTC
TRBD2 TRBJ2-1 TRBV12-3/TRBV12-4 many CASSFKAGGIYNEQFF TGTGCCAGCAGTTTTAAGGCGGGGGGGATATACAATGAGCAGTTCTTC
TRBD2 TRBJ2-7 TRBV18 . CASSVTSGGAYEQYF TGTGCCAGCTCAGTTACTAGCGGGGGGGCCTACGAGCAGTACTTC
TRBD2 TRBJ2-1 TRBV20-1 few CSAPSRLAANEQFF TGCAGTGCCCCATCACGACTAGCGGCCAATGAGCAGTTCTTC
TRBD1 TRBJ2-7 TRBV23-1 few CASSNRGSYEQYF TGCGCCAGCAGTAACAGGGGCTCCTACGAGCAGTACTTC
. TRBJ1-4 TRBV5-1 . CASSYDPPDRSSEKLFF TGCGCCAGCAGTTACGACCCACCTGACAGGTCAAGTGAAAAACTGTTTTTT
. TRBJ2-5 TRBV19 few CASSILGETQYF TGTGCCAGTAGTATCCTGGGAGAGACCCAGTACTTC
. TRBJ1-3 TRBV20-1 . CSAPGNSGNTIYF TGCAGTGCTCCGGGCAACTCTGGAAACACCATATATTTT
. TRBJ2-7 TRBV5-1 . CASSLMDGMTYEQYF TGCGCCAGCAGCTTGATGGACGGGATGACCTACGAGCAGTACTTC
TRBD1 TRBJ1-5 TRBV6-6 few CASSPLDRGYNQPQHF TGTGCCAGCAGTCCACTCGACAGGGGGTACAATCAGCCCCAGCATTTT
. TRBJ1-2 TRBV5-1 . CASSLLGPLGYTF TGCGCCAGCAGCTTGCTAGGCCCGTTGGGCTACACCTTC
. TRBJ2-7 TRBV6-2/TRBV6-3 few CASSPQTTYEQYF TGTGCCAGCAGTCCTCAAACAACGTACGAGCAGTACTTC
TRBD2 TRBJ2-7 TRBV5-1 . CASSLGPSGREQYF TGCGCCAGCAGCTTGGGACCCAGCGGGAGGGAGCAGTACTTC
. TRBJ1-5 TRBV12-3/TRBV12-4 few CASSLVGVTRPQHF TGTGCCAGCAGCCTGGTGGGGGTGACCCGGCCCCAGCATTTT
TRBD1 TRBJ1-5 TRBV7-2 many CASSFTGGRSNQPQHF TGTGCCAGCAGCTTCACAGGGGGAAGGAGCAATCAGCCCCAGCATTTT
. TRBJ1-2 TRBV29-1 many CSVGAQGDGYTF TGCAGCGTTGGGGCACAGGGCGATGGCTACACCTTC
. TRBJ2-5 TRBV5-1 few CASSLAQGQETQYF TGCGCCAGCAGCTTGGCTCAGGGACAAGAGACCCAGTACTTC
. TRBJ2-5 TRBV3-1 . CASSQGTGWGETQYF TGTGCCAGCAGCCAGGGTACAGGATGGGGGGAGACCCAGTACTTC
. TRBJ1-6 TRBV27 . CAGESQTESNSPLHF TGTGCCGGCGAGTCCCAGACAGAATCCAATTCACCCCTCCACTTT
. TRBJ1-2 TRBV7-9 few CASSTDPYGYTF TGTGCCAGCAGCACCGACCCCTATGGCTACACCTTC
. TRBJ2-7 TRBV6-5 . CASSYGGLGEQYF TGTGCCAGCAGTTACGGGGGGCTGGGAGAGCAGTACTTC
TRBD2 TRBJ2-1 TRBV5-1 many CASSLDGGFNEQFF TGCGCCAGCAGCTTGGACGGGGGGTTCAATGAGCAGTTCTTC
. TRBJ2-5 TRBV5-1 . CASSPGTDVTTQYF TGCGCCAGCAGCCCGGGGACGGACGTAACGACCCAGTACTTC
. TRBJ1-1 TRBV5-1 many CASSQDGVYTEAFF TGCGCCAGCAGTCAGGACGGAGTCTACACTGAAGCTTTCTTT
. TRBJ2-1 TRBV6-2/TRBV6-3 few CASSPIWYRSNEQFF TGTGCCAGCAGCCCCATTTGGTACAGGTCCAATGAGCAGTTCTTC
. TRBJ2-2 TRBV24-1 many CATSGVRDTTGELFF TGTGCCACCAGTGGTGTCCGGGACACAACCGGGGAGCTGTTTTTT
. TRBJ1-4 TRBV11-2 . CASSSRTAGSSSTNEKLFF TGTGCCAGCAGCTCCCGAACGGCAGGCAGCTCATCAACTAATGAAAAACTGTTTTTT
TRBD2 TRBJ2-3 TRBV20-1 . CSARDMLAGAPGATDTQYF TGCAGTGCTAGAGATATGCTAGCGGGGGCCCCGGGGGCCACAGATACGCAGTATTTT
. TRBJ2-7 TRBV20-1 few CSARDALGPGEQYF TGCAGTGCTAGAGACGCCCTTGGACCAGGGGAGCAGTACTTC
. TRBJ2-5 TRBV7-2 few CASSRQVIQETQYF TGTGCCAGCAGTCGACAGGTCATCCAGGAGACCCAGTACTTC
TRBD2 TRBJ2-4 TRBV20-1 many CSARPLAALAKNIQYF TGCAGTGCTAGGCCCCTAGCGGCATTAGCCAAAAACATTCAGTACTTC
. TRBJ2-2 TRBV21-1 few CASSKVERQQNTGELFF TGTGCCAGCAGCAAAGTTGAGCGCCAGCAGAACACCGGGGAGCTGTTTTTT
TRBD1 TRBJ2-4 TRBV20-1 many CSARVGTEVIQYF TGCAGTGCTAGAGTTGGGACAGAGGTCATTCAGTACTTC
TRBD2 TRBJ2-3 TRBV10-3 few CAIRGGGADTQYF TGTGCCATCAGGGGCGGGGGGGCAGATACGCAGTATTTT
. TRBJ1-6 TRBV10-3 . CAIGPTDPYNSPLHF TGTGCCATCGGACCGACGGACCCTTATAATTCACCCCTCCACTTT
TRBD2 TRBJ2-3 TRBV5-5 few CASSPGGGGLATDTQYF TGTGCCAGCAGCCCGGGAGGGGGGGGACTAGCCACAGATACGCAGTATTTT
. TRBJ2-5 TRBV12-3/TRBV12-4 many CASSPRYPPQYF TGTGCCAGCAGTCCCCGCTATCCCCCCCAGTACTTC